This T cell receptor beta chain was captured by sequencing in a study of T cells in Graves' hyperthyroidism and ophthalmopathy. Points from the study as a whole: Separation of ophthalmopathy from stable hyperthyroidism was achieved by a 13 V-J model. The model's output predicted ophthalmopathy at a median of around 7 months prior to onset.

V shed 5 bases and J shed 6 bases, with 17 bases lying between them. Looked up from germline, CDR1 is SGDLS and CDR2 is YYNGEE. The CDR3 is made up of 14 amino acids. About this clonotype: Its antigen is still unknown.

Amplification of TCR beta CDR3 regions used RNA as the template. With the HTBI primer set, the TCR CDR3 went through a first round of RT-PCR. A single record per CDR3 protein comes from TCRdb applying MiXCR to the multiplex PCR reads. The table includes approximately 510,000 distinct CDR3 sequences, over 45% detected once. Patients were excluded for uncontrolled infection, other autoimmune disease, pregnancy or lactation. The study based diagnoses on clinical symptoms, serum thyroxine and TRAb, thyroid ultrasound and orbital computed tomography. Specimen: peripheral blood or thyroid tissue (not recorded which). The sequence was collected from an adult woman with Graves' disease, either hyperthyroidism or ophthalmopathy (not recorded which). The chain is built from TRBV9 and TRBJ1-2, with D perhaps TRBD1 (6 bases). CDR3 loop: CASSLVGGRDGYTF. As DNA, the CDR3 is TGTGCCAGCAGTTTGGTCGGGGGCAGGGATGGCTACACCTTC.